Presented here are 14 T cell receptor beta chains from one specimen sequenced in a study of T cell changes during pregnancy in multiple sclerosis. The repertoire was sequenced with immunoSEQ multiplex PCR; TCRdb's copy has only in-frame clones and lacks some. In the table there are approximately 40,000 clones, about 91% of which are singletons. Sample: CD4+ T cells from peripheral blood mononuclear cells, taken before pregnancy. The receptors shown here come from a female donor with multiple sclerosis, enrolled in a pregnancy study.

In its sample, this clone was seen once. The chain joins TRBV11-2 to TRBJ2-7, with 10 bases fitting TRBD2. CDR3 length: 15 amino acids. From germline, CDR1 is SGHAT and CDR2 FQNNGV. V shed 5 bases, J shed 0 bases, and the junction held 4 bases outside the gene matches. The CDR3 reads CASSPRTSGSYEQYF. Written as DNA, the CDR3 is TGTGCCAGCAGCCCCCGGACTAGCGGCTCCTACGAGCAGTACTTC.

This chain joins TRBV5-4 and TRBJ2-7, with D possibly TRBD2 on 6 matching bases. This CDR3 is 16 amino acids long. With 4 bases removed from V and 0 bases from J, the gap between germline ends came to 17 bases. The germline V gene has CDR1 SGHNT and CDR2 YYREEE (reference sequence). The CDR3 DNA is TGTGCCAGCAGCCGGGGACTCCAACCACTCTCCTACGAGCAGTACTTC. This gives the protein CASSRGLQPLSYEQYF.

The chain recombines TRBV6-1 with TRBJ1-1; D unclear. The CDR3 has 15 amino acids. V was trimmed by 1 base and J by 1 base, leaving 10 bases between them. The V gene's germline CDR1 is MNHNS and CDR2 SASEGT. CDR3: CASSEGSAGNTEAFF. CDR3 sequence (DNA): TGTGCCAGCAGTGAAGGGTCGGCAGGGAACACTGAAGCTTTCTTT.

This clone was picked up a small number of times. The V and J genes are TRBV29-1 and TRBJ1-1; 8 nucleotides match TRBD1. V dropped 5 bases and J dropped 2; count of bases not matched to a gene: 4. The CDR3 has 13 residues. Per germline, CDR1 SQVTM and CDR2 ANQGSEA. The CDR3 region has the DNA TGCAGCGTTACCAGGGGGCGAAACACTGAAGCTTTCTTT. It yields the protein CSVTRGRNTEAFF.

This clone was observed once. The chain is built from TRBV5-1 and TRBJ2-1; 12 nucleotides match TRBD2. Unmatched junction bases numbered 10, after V lost 4 bases and J lost 5 bases. CDR3 length: 17 residues. Germline V gene data show CDR1 as SGHRS and CDR2 as YFSETQ. CDR3 sequence reads: CASSHGTSGSLNNEQFF. For the CDR3, the DNA is TGCGCCAGCAGCCACGGGACTAGCGGGTCACTGAACAATGAGCAGTTCTTC.

This sequence joins TRBV5-6 and TRBJ1-5, with a tentative D call TRBD1 (6 bases). The germline gives CDR1 SGHDT, CDR2 YYEEEE. V gave up 0 bases and J gave up 9 bases, with 10 bases separating them. This CDR3 is built from 13 residues. The CDR3 nucleotides read TGTGCCAGCAGCTTGGACAGGGAAGGGCCCCAGCATTTT. Translating it yields CASSLDREGPQHF. Supplemented by reference TRBV5-6 and TRBJ1-5, the full variable domain reads DAGVTQSPTHLIKTRGQQVTLRCSPKSGHDTVSWYQQALGQGPQFIFQYYEEEERQRGNFPDRFSGHQFPNYSSELNVNALLLGDSALYLCASSLDREGPQHFGDGTRLSIL.

The V call is TRBV7-2, the J call TRBJ2-2; 8 nucleotides agree with TRBD1. Losses at the gene ends were 4 bases for V and 5 bases for J; bases not matched to a gene: 9. This CDR3 region has 16 residues. Germline CDR1 reads SGHTA; CDR2 reads FQGNSA. DNA for the CDR3: TGTGCCAGCAGCTGGACAGGGCGTGGGGGAACCGGGGAGCTGTTTTTT. Amino acids: CASSWTGRGGTGELFF.

DNA of the CDR3: TGTGCCAGTAGATTCGGCGGGCTGGCCAGGGAGGATGAGCAGTTCTTC. This gives the protein CASRFGGLAREDEQFF. This chain connects TRBV19 to TRBJ2-1, with D possibly matching TRBD2 (6 bases). Per the germline V gene, CDR1 is LNHDA and CDR2 is SQIVND (reference sequence). V lost 6 bases and J lost 8, with 23 bases in between. The CDR3 consists of 16 residues.

This rearrangement joins TRBV5-1 to TRBJ2-1; 11 bases are a match to TRBD2. V shed 4 bases and J 4 bases; nucleotides not matched to a gene: 4. This CDR3 spans 15 amino acids. Germline assignment: CDR1 SGHRS and CDR2 YFSETQ. This CDR3 is CASSQGLAVYNEQFF. The CDR3 nucleotides are TGCGCCAGCAGCCAGGGACTAGCGGTATACAATGAGCAGTTCTTC.

The rearrangement uses TRBV9 and TRBJ1-2; D is ambiguous. The germline V and J ends were trimmed by 0 bases and 2 bases, with 14 bases remaining between them. This CDR3 contains 16 residues. Germline V gene data show CDR1 as SGDLS and CDR2 as YYNGEE. CDR3 residues: CASSVVPGNLNYGYTF. CDR3 DNA: TGTGCCAGCAGCGTAGTGCCCGGGAACCTAAACTATGGCTACACCTTC. Full variable domain (outside the CDR3, taken from reference TRBV9 and TRBJ1-2): DSGVTQTPKHLITATGQRVTLRCSPRSGDLSVYWYQQSLDQGLQFLIQYYNGEERAKGNILERFSAQQFPDLHSELNLSSLELGDSALYFCASSVVPGNLNYGYTFGSGTRLTVV.

This chain joins TRBV9 and TRBJ2-5; 11 positions match TRBD2. Germline CDR1 and CDR2: SGDLS and YYNGEE. This CDR3 contains 17 residues. The V segment lost 0 bases and the J segment 0 bases; nucleotides outside the gene matches: 4. CDR3 region: CASSVGLAGPHQETQYF. The CDR3 region has the DNA TGTGCCAGCAGCGTAGGACTAGCGGGGCCCCACCAAGAGACCCAGTACTTC.

The chain links TRBV7-9 to TRBJ2-1, with 14 bases that match TRBD2. This CDR3 comprises 19 residues. CDR1 is SEHNR and CDR2 is FQNEAQ in the germline V gene (reference sequence). Losses at the gene ends were 0 bases for V and 1 base for J; bases not matched to a gene: 5. The CDR3 spells CASSLATSGRASSYNEQFF. The CDR3 DNA reads as TGTGCCAGCAGCTTAGCGACTAGCGGGAGGGCCTCGTCCTACAATGAGCAGTTCTTC.

Only one count was recorded for this clone. The chain uses TRBV10-3 and TRBJ2-5, with D unresolved. The end of the DNA is better explained by TRBJ2-7, so the J call may be wrong. The germline CDR1 and CDR2 sequences are ENHRY and SYGVKD. The CDR3 sequence is 12 residues long. Written as DNA, the CDR3 is TGTGCCATCAGTGAGACCTCCTACGAGCAGTACTTC. Translating gives CAISETSYEQYF.

This rearrangement joins TRBV30 to TRBJ1-2; D is possibly TRBD1 (5 bases). Germline CDR1 GTSNPN, CDR2 SVGIG (reference sequence). V was shortened by 0 bases and J by 6 bases, with 17 bases between the two germline ends. The CDR3 consists of 15 residues. The chain's CDR3 is CAWSVRGGAVNGYTF. In DNA form, the CDR3 reads TGTGCCTGGAGTGTCCGGGGAGGGGCAGTCAATGGCTACACCTTC. The full variable domain, rest sourced from reference TRBV30 and TRBJ1-2, is SQTIHQWPATLVQPVGSPLSLECTVEGTSNPNLYWYRQAAGRGLQLLFYSVGIGQISSEVPQNLSASRPQDRQFILSSKKLLLSDSGFYLCAWSVRGGAVNGYTFGSGTRLTVV.